This section outlines one TCR beta chain sequence together with its context. Here immunoSEQ multiplex PCR was the method, and the copy in TCRdb shows in-frame clones only, minus some. The profile shows some 140,000 clones, about four fifths of them singletons. This record comes from a study of blood T cell repertoires in COVID-19. About the study: Acute and convalescent COVID-19 specimens originated in the United States, Italy and Spain. Sources were T cells, B-cell-depleted T cells, or PBMCs; the material itself was cDNA or gDNA.

With V trimmed by 0 bases and J by 6 bases, 13 bases remained unmatched. Germline V gives CDR1 SGHRS, CDR2 YFSETQ. The CDR3 consists of 17 residues. Sequencing was done on a sample of peripheral blood. This TCR derives from an older woman with acute or convalescent COVID-19. The chain couples TRBV5-1 to TRBJ1-2, with 8 nucleotides matching TRBD1. The CDR3 DNA sequence: TGCGCCAGCAGCTTGGTGGTGTCGTCAGGGGGCGGCCATGGCTACACCTTC. It translates to CASSLVVSSGGGHGYTF.